The next 5 T cell receptor beta chains were all read from a single sample in a study of low-dose radiotherapy and immunotherapy resistance in tumors. Documented time point: after trial treatment. Treatment defined: LDRT plus nivolumab, ipilimumab, low-dose cyclophosphamide and aspirin (RACIN trial). Gene-specific TRAV and TRBV primers were used for first-strand cDNA, covering alpha and beta chains. TCR amplification used roughly 18 PCR cycles, a constant-region primer and a V-primer adapter. TCRdb analysed the reads with MiXCR anew, one entry per CDR3 protein. The sample carries 39,000 or so distinct CDR3 sequences, roughly 20% recorded once. The specimen was PBMCs, collected after low-dose radiotherapy plus immunotherapy. Source of these receptors: a female donor with ovarian cancer.

The J gene is TRBJ2-5, the V gene TRBV29-1; 7 bases line up with TRBD1. The CDR3 spans 14 residues. V dropped 1 base and J dropped 5; count of bases not matched to a gene: 7. Germline values: CDR1 SQVTM, CDR2 ANQGSEA. CDR3 in DNA: TGCAGCGTTGAAGGGACAGGTCCACGGGAGACCCAGTACTTC. Amino acid sequence: CSVEGTGPRETQYF.

Regarding this clonotype: A far larger clone lies a single base away; this is likely a read error. The chain combines TRBV10-3 with TRBJ2-7; 12 bases are shared with TRBD2. The CDR3 contains 15 residues. V lost 2 bases to trimming and J lost 7 bases; unmatched junction nucleotides: 6. The germline V gene has CDR1 ENHRY and CDR2 SYGVKD. The chain's CDR3 is CAISETSGGYNEQYF. CDR3 DNA sequence: TGTGCCATCAGTGAGACTAGCGGGGGGTACAATGAGCAGTACTTC.

This clonotype appeared a few times. A single base is all that separates this from a far larger clone, so a read error is likely. This chain uses TRBV2 with TRBJ2-1; D unresolved. This CDR3 contains 13 residues. Germline values: CDR1 SNHLY, CDR2 FYNNEI. Deletions cut 3 bases from V and 10 bases from J, with 13 bases between. The CDR3 bases are TGTGCCAGCAGTGAGGTGACGCTCTACGAGCAGTTCTTC. Its translation is CASSEVTLYEQFF. Full variable domain (missing parts from reference TRBV2 and TRBJ2-1): EPEVTQTPSHQVTQMGQEVILRCVPISNHLYFYWYRQILGQKVEFLVSFYNNEISEKSEIFDDQFSVERPDGSNFTLKIRSTKLEDSAMYFCASSEVTLYEQFFGPGTRLTVL.

This clonotype was counted many times. The V call is TRBV20-1, the J call TRBJ1-2, with TRBD1 as a possible D gene (5 bases). V lost 5 bases and J lost 2, with 15 bases in between. Per germline, CDR1 DFQATT and CDR2 SNEGSKA (reference sequence). The CDR3 is made up of 14 amino acids. The chain's CDR3 is CSAGSGTRNYGYTF. CDR3 DNA sequence: TGCAGTGCTGGGTCCGGGACGCGGAACTATGGCTACACCTTC.

The chain employs TRBV12-3 or TRBV12-4 and TRBJ1-1; TRBD1 might be the D (6 bases). Trimming cost V 5 bases and J 1 base, with 14 bases left between them. CDR3 size: 15 residues. In nucleotides, the CDR3 is TGTGCCAGCAGTCCTACGCTACAGGGGAACACTGAAGCTTTCTTT. Its translation is CASSPTLQGNTEAFF.